This TCR beta chain is from a study of beta chain features in type 1 diabetes. Comment on this clone: Its antigen is as yet unknown.

Study-level findings and limits: There was a moderate but significant shortening of TCRB CDR3s in all four CD4+ subsets of Type 1 diabetes patients.

Every bit of the isolated RNA underwent reverse transcription, so sequencing read expressed TCRB transcripts. Clones were sequenced by immunoSEQ multiplex PCR, and TCRdb holds only the in-frame ones, with some missing. The data show some 25,000 clones, with roughly three fifths seen just once and 1.5% held by the top ten. Trimming removed 5 bases from V and 0 bases from J; junction bases left unmatched: 14. Looked up from germline, CDR1 is SGHAT and CDR2 is FQNNGV. The CDR3 contains 18 residues. The source is a woman between 18 and 30 years old with type 1 diabetes. Sequencing was done on a sample of Tregs from blood. This chain connects TRBV11-2 to TRBJ2-7; 9 bases fit TRBD2. The CDR3 DNA sequence: TGTGCCAGCAGCCCAGGCGGGATCCTAGCGGGACGCTCCTACGAGCAGTACTTC. Protein product: CASSPGGILAGRSYEQYF.